Below, 13 T cell receptor beta chains from the same sample are listed, as sequenced in a study of shared clonotypes between healthy human individuals. Naive-designated CD8 cells lacked CD45RO, were positively enriched for CCR7, and omitted terminally differentiated effector memory CD45RA+ cells. Libraries were prepared by immunoSEQ multiplex PCR; TCRdb keeps only in-frame clonotypes and omits some of them. The data hold about 700,000 clones, with 92% observed a single time. The sequenced sample consisted of naive CD8+ T cells sorted from blood. These receptors were taken from a man aged 25-40 years in good health.

The chain joins TRBV2 to TRBJ1-5, with 10 bases identical to TRBD1. V shed 6 bases, J shed 6 bases, and the junction held 5 bases outside the gene matches. The CDR3 extends over 14 amino acids. CDR1 and CDR2 (germline): SNHLY, FYNNEI. The DNA of the CDR3 is TGTGCCAGCAGGGACAGGGGGTTCCGTCAGCCCCAGCATTTT. Its translation: CASRDRGFRQPQHF.

This chain links TRBV20-1 with TRBJ2-1; D uncertain. CDR1 and CDR2 (germline): DFQATT, SNEGSKA (reference sequence). The CDR3 contains 11 residues. V was cut by 1 base and J by 7 bases, with 5 bases left in between. The CDR3 DNA reads as TGCAGTGCTAGAGGCAGGAATGAGCAGTTCTTC. Its translation is CSARGRNEQFF.

V gene TRBV27 combines with J gene TRBJ1-1, with a tentative D call TRBD1 (6 bases). CDR1 and CDR2 from the germline V gene are MNHEY and SMNVEV (reference sequence). V shed 3 bases and J shed 3 bases, with 11 bases lying between them. CDR3 size: 14 residues. Here the CDR3 DNA reads TGTGCCAGCAGTTTCAGGGGCGGGTACACTGAAGCTTTCTTT. It is translated as CASSFRGGYTEAFF.

The CDR3 protein is CASSAPEGYEQYF. Here the CDR3 DNA reads TGTGCCAGCAGTGCCCCAGAAGGATACGAGCAGTACTTC. This chain uses TRBV28 with TRBJ2-7; D uncertain. Trimming stripped 5 bases from V and 4 bases from J, with 12 bases between. Germline CDR1 reads MDHEN; CDR2 reads SYDVKM. The CDR3 spans 13 residues.

With respect to this clone: This same CDR3 is encoded by further DNA sequences in the sample. The chain couples TRBV27 to TRBJ1-5; 7 nucleotides match TRBD1. CDR1 is MNHEY and CDR2 is SMNVEV in the germline V gene (reference sequence). V shed 6 bases, J shed 0 bases, and the junction held 5 bases outside the gene matches. This CDR3 spans 15 amino acids. CDR3 DNA: TGTGCCAGCAGGCCGACAGGGTATAGCAATCAGCCCCAGCATTTT. This gives the protein CASRPTGYSNQPQHF.

The V gene is TRBV7-6, the J gene TRBJ2-1, with TRBD2 matching 8 bases. Germline V lookup: CDR1 SGHVS, CDR2 FNYEAQ. This CDR3 has 16 residues. Losses at the gene ends were 4 bases for V and 1 base for J; bases not matched to a gene: 6. The CDR3 nucleotides read TGTGCCAGCAGCTCCAGTAGCGGGGAATCCTACAATGAGCAGTTCTTC. Translated, it gives CASSSSSGESYNEQFF.

The chain links TRBV7-2 to TRBJ1-1; possible D gene TRBD1, 6 bases. The length of the CDR3 is 16 residues. The V end lost 4 bases, the J end lost 0 bases, and 15 bases lay between the germline ends. CDR1 is SGHTA, CDR2 FQGNSA, per germline. This CDR3 reads CASSSTGLGLNTEAFF. For the CDR3, the DNA is TGTGCCAGCAGCTCGACAGGTCTAGGGTTGAACACTGAAGCTTTCTTT.

V gene TRBV7-9 combines with J gene TRBJ2-3; 10 bases align to TRBD2. The trim removed 3 bases at V and 4 bases at J, leaving 7 bases unmatched. Germline CDR1 reads SEHNR; CDR2 reads FQNEAQ (reference sequence). The CDR3 spans 16 residues. The DNA for the CDR3 is TGTGCCAGCAGCTTGGGAATAGCGGGAGGTTCAGATACGCAGTATTTT. Its protein product is CASSLGIAGGSDTQYF. The full variable domain, with the rest looked up from reference TRBV7-9 and TRBJ2-3, is DTGVSQNPRHKITKRGQNVTFRCDPISEHNRLYWYRQTLGQGPEFLTYFQNEAQLEKSRLLSDRFSAERPKGSFSTLEIQRTEQGDSAMYLCASSLGIAGGSDTQYFGPGTRLTVL.

This chain joins TRBV25-1 and TRBJ2-5; D is undetermined. V lost 4 bases and J 2 bases, leaving 2 bases between the germline ends. Germline V gene sequence: CDR1 MGHDK, CDR2 SYGVNS. This CDR3 comprises 11 residues. The CDR3 loop reads CASSVQETQYF. The DNA for the CDR3 is TGTGCCAGCAGTGTTCAAGAGACCCAGTACTTC.

This chain links TRBV9 with TRBJ2-5; D gene ambiguous. The CDR3 extends over 16 amino acids. V lost 2 bases to trimming and J lost 2 bases, with 16 bases between them. Germline lookup yields CDR1 SGDLS and CDR2 YYNGEE. The CDR3 protein is CASSVSVMGLQETQYF. The CDR3 DNA sequence: TGTGCCAGCAGCGTCTCTGTTATGGGTTTACAAGAGACCCAGTACTTC.

This chain joins TRBV11-2 and TRBJ1-1, with unresolved D. The CDR3 covers 14 residues. Trimming removed 2 bases from V and 4 bases from J, with 11 bases in between. Per the germline V gene, CDR1 is SGHAT and CDR2 is FQNNGV. The CDR3 DNA reads TGTGCCAGCAGCTTAAGATCTACTGGCACTGAAGCTTTCTTT. This gives the protein CASSLRSTGTEAFF.

The rearrangement links TRBV27 to TRBJ2-1; perhaps TRBD2 as D (6 bases). The CDR3 sequence is 15 residues long. V was cut by 10 bases and J by 3 bases, with 19 bases left in between. Germline CDR1 and CDR2: MNHEY and SMNVEV (reference sequence). The CDR3 reads CAIGEGGPLYNEQFF. The CDR3 DNA reads TGTGCCATCGGGGAAGGAGGGCCGCTCTACAATGAGCAGTTCTTC.

This chain uses TRBV5-4 with TRBJ2-3; no clear D. The germline V gene has CDR1 SGHNT and CDR2 YYREEE (reference sequence). This CDR3 is 14 amino acids long. The V end lost 5 bases, the J end lost 4 bases, and 14 bases lay between the germline ends. The CDR3 loop is CASRQRGIPDTQYF. The CDR3 nucleotides read TGTGCCAGCAGACAGCGTGGGATCCCAGATACGCAGTATTTT. Full variable domain (missing parts from reference TRBV5-4 and TRBJ2-3): ETGVTQSPTHLIKTRGQQVTLRCSSQSGHNTVSWYQQALGQGPQFIFQYYREEENGRGNFPPRFSGLQFPNYSSELNVNALELDDSALYLCASRQRGIPDTQYFGPGTRLTVL.